These T cell receptor beta chains were read from a single sample in a study of shared T cell receptors in the human thymus. Repertoires were generated with immunoSEQ multiplex PCR, while TCRdb's copy carries only in-frame clones and drops some. The top ten clones hold over 0.008% of a sample with 600,000 to 900,000 clones, approximately 85% of them seen once. The same sample was also used in a study of human thymus T cells.

Sequencing input: thymocytes. These receptors all come from a girl under three years old with a congenital heart defect. The CDR3 runs from the conserved cysteine through the conserved F or W. Each record gives: D gene, V gene, J gene, clone size, CDR3 protein, CDR3 DNA. A D gene is named only where the DNA matches it firmly. Only some rows state a clone size, as once, few, many or a class for expanded clones.

TRBD1	TRBV4-1	TRBJ1-2	few	CASSLAGQTSGYTF	TGCGCCAGCAGCCTTGCGGGACAGACGTCAGGCTACACCTTC
.	TRBV28	TRBJ1-5	.	CASSFNNRALNQPQHF	TGTGCCAGCAGTTTTAATAACAGGGCTCTCAATCAGCCCCAGCATTTT
.	TRBV28	TRBJ2-7	.	CASTREARAYEQYF	TGTGCCAGCACCAGGGAGGCTCGGGCCTACGAGCAGTACTTC
TRBD1	TRBV5-6	TRBJ2-7	.	CASSYRDRAYEQYF	TGTGCCAGCAGCTACCGGGACAGGGCTTACGAGCAGTACTTC
.	TRBV19	TRBJ1-2	.	CASSISRPDRVDGYTF	TGTGCCAGTAGTATATCACGTCCGGACAGAGTCGATGGCTACACCTTC
.	TRBV6-6	TRBJ1-2	.	CASTTTKTKTWGYTF	TGTGCCAGCACCACAACTAAGACGAAGACGTGGGGCTACACCTTC
TRBD2	TRBV10-3	TRBJ2-7	.	CAIRSGTRTYEQYF	TGTGCCATCAGGTCCGGGACTAGGACCTACGAGCAGTACTTC
.	TRBV2	TRBJ1-1	.	CASAGRGMNTEAFF	TGTGCCAGCGCGGGCAGAGGCATGAACACTGAAGCTTTCTTT
TRBD2	TRBV2	TRBJ2-3	.	CASRVGLAGSTDTQYF	TGTGCCAGCAGAGTGGGACTAGCGGGGAGCACAGATACGCAGTATTTT
TRBD1	TRBV7-6	TRBJ1-6	.	CASSFGQGNSPLHF	TGTGCCAGCAGCTTTGGACAGGGGAATTCACCCCTCCACTTT
.	TRBV6-5	TRBJ2-5	.	CASRPSGGRETQYF	TGTGCCAGCCGCCCGTCGGGGGGCCGAGAGACCCAGTACTTC
.	TRBV7-4	TRBJ2-3	.	CASSLRGKRDEPDTQYF	TGTGCCAGCAGCTTACGTGGAAAGCGAGACGAACCGGATACGCAGTATTTT
.	TRBV7-2	TRBJ2-3	.	CASSPFRWEWNSTDTQYF	TGTGCCAGCAGCCCCTTCCGTTGGGAGTGGAATAGCACAGATACGCAGTATTTT
.	TRBV6-1	TRBJ2-2	once	CASRQGMTHGELFF	TGTGCCAGCAGACAGGGTATGACTCACGGGGAGCTGTTTTTT
.	TRBV27	TRBJ1-6	.	CASSPGEAERGNSPLHF	TGTGCCAGCAGTCCAGGTGAGGCGGAGAGGGGGAATTCACCCCTCCACTTT
TRBD1	TRBV5-1	TRBJ2-2	.	CASSHNRQGENTGELFF	TGCGCCAGCAGCCACAACCGACAGGGGGAGAACACCGGGGAGCTGTTTTTT
.	TRBV6-5	TRBJ2-7	.	CASSRDHLVPEQYF	TGTGCCAGCAGTCGGGATCATTTGGTCCCCGAGCAGTACTTC
.	TRBV21-1	TRBJ1-4	.	CASSKAGQTGSTNEKLFF	TGTGCCAGCAGCAAAGCAGGACAGACAGGCTCAACTAATGAAAAACTGTTTTTT
.	TRBV28	TRBJ1-1	few	CASSFPPQQGLSEAFF	TGTGCCAGCAGTTTCCCACCCCAGCAGGGGTTGTCTGAAGCTTTCTTT
.	TRBV27	TRBJ1-5	.	CASSSTGWGHIANQPQHF	TGTGCCAGCAGCTCTACGGGATGGGGTCACATAGCGAATCAGCCCCAGCATTTT
TRBD2	TRBV4-1	TRBJ2-5	.	CASSQDSAGEETQYF	TGCGCCAGCAGCCAAGATTCCGCGGGGGAAGAGACCCAGTACTTC
.	TRBV27	TRBJ2-2	.	CASSLNRAGDTGELFF	TGTGCCAGCAGTTTAAACAGGGCGGGAGACACCGGGGAGCTGTTTTTT
.	TRBV19	TRBJ1-2	.	CASSPHKSGGYGYTF	TGTGCCAGTAGTCCCCACAAGAGCGGGGGCTATGGCTACACCTTC
TRBD1	TRBV4-3	TRBJ1-1	.	CASSQATGGVWNTEAFF	TGCGCCAGCAGCCAAGCGACAGGGGGCGTATGGAACACTGAAGCTTTCTTT
TRBD2	TRBV11-2	TRBJ2-1	few	CASRKKEETSGGYNEQFF	TGTGCCAGCAGGAAAAAAGAGGAGACTAGCGGGGGGTATAATGAGCAGTTCTTC
TRBD1	TRBV12-5	TRBJ1-1	.	CASGLERDRGLNTEAFF	TGTGCTAGTGGTTTAGAACGGGACAGGGGGCTGAACACTGAAGCTTTCTTT
.	TRBV6-5	TRBJ1-3	.	CASSTLLVSGNTIYF	TGTGCCAGCAGCACTCTATTGGTCTCTGGAAACACCATATATTTT
TRBD2	TRBV9	TRBJ2-2	.	CASSVVAGGAQNTGELFF	TGTGCCAGCAGCGTAGTAGCGGGGGGAGCACAGAACACCGGGGAGCTGTTTTTT
TRBD1	TRBV7-8	TRBJ1-2	few	CASSSTGSLGGYTF	TGTGCCAGCAGTTCGACAGGGAGTTTAGGAGGCTACACCTTC
.	TRBV5-5	TRBJ1-4	.	CASSLGRGFHEKLFF	TGTGCCAGCAGCTTGGGCCGAGGGTTTCATGAAAAACTGTTTTTT
.	TRBV28	TRBJ2-7	.	CASSTAGFHLGPYEQYF	TGTGCCAGCAGTACAGCCGGGTTTCACTTGGGGCCCTACGAGCAGTACTTC
TRBD1	TRBV7-8	TRBJ2-7	.	CAKTGQATYEQYF	TGTGCCAAAACGGGACAGGCCACCTACGAGCAGTACTTC
TRBD1	TRBV4-1	TRBJ1-2	.	CASSLPGQGVSRGYTF	TGCGCCAGCAGTCTTCCGGGACAGGGTGTATCGCGGGGCTACACCTTC
TRBD1	TRBV27	TRBJ1-2	.	CASSLQGAYNYGYTF	TGTGCCAGCAGCCTACAGGGGGCGTATAATTATGGCTACACCTTC
.	TRBV5-6	TRBJ2-1	.	CASSLRSDTYNEQFF	TGTGCCAGCAGCTTGCGGTCTGACACCTACAATGAGCAGTTCTTC
.	TRBV19	TRBJ1-5	.	CASSIKGQGLKPQHF	TGTGCCAGTAGTATCAAGGGGCAGGGACTGAAGCCCCAGCATTTT
.	TRBV19	TRBJ1-1	few	CASRSSEVGGTEAFF	TGTGCCAGTAGATCCTCAGAGGTAGGTGGCACTGAAGCTTTCTTT
.	TRBV5-8	TRBJ1-1	.	CASSCDTSMNTEAFF	TGTGCCAGCAGCTGTGACACGTCCATGAACACTGAAGCTTTCTTT
.	TRBV5-1	TRBJ1-1	once	CASSFKAALEANTEAFF	TGCGCCAGCAGCTTTAAGGCGGCCCTGGAGGCGAACACTGAAGCTTTCTTT
.	TRBV7-2	TRBJ1-2	.	CASSTPRTLHYGYTF	TGTGCCAGCAGCACCCCCCGGACACTCCACTATGGCTACACCTTC
.	TRBV6-5	TRBJ1-2	.	CASTRGFRGYTF	TGTGCCAGCACCCGAGGGTTCCGCGGCTACACCTTC
.	TRBV12-5	TRBJ2-5	few	CASGQPFGGPRGETQYF	TGTGCTAGTGGCCAACCCTTCGGGGGGCCGAGAGGAGAGACCCAGTACTTC
TRBD1	TRBV18	TRBJ1-4	few	CASSPGQDNEKLFF	TGTGCCAGCTCACCGGGACAGGATAATGAAAAACTGTTTTTT
TRBD1	TRBV28	TRBJ1-2	once	CASTTGPGQGGYTF	TGTGCCAGCACCACCGGCCCGGGACAGGGCGGATACACCTTC
TRBD1	TRBV11-2	TRBJ2-7	.	CASSPLQGADEQYF	TGTGCCAGCAGCCCATTACAGGGGGCGGACGAGCAGTACTTC
.	TRBV5-1	TRBJ1-4	.	CASSPGPARYSGRGYEKLFF	TGCGCCAGCAGCCCCGGTCCGGCCAGATACTCCGGGCGGGGGTACGAAAAACTGTTTTTT
.	TRBV7-9	TRBJ1-3	.	CASSRPEGGAGGNTIYF	TGTGCCAGCAGCCGACCCGAGGGGGGGGCAGGTGGAAACACCATATATTTT
TRBD2	TRBV2	TRBJ2-1	.	CASGPKGTSGGPLSYNEQFF	TGTGCCAGCGGACCCAAGGGGACTAGCGGGGGGCCCCTCTCCTACAATGAGCAGTTCTTC
.	TRBV28	TRBJ1-5	.	CASSFYPNPRGDSNQPQHF	TGTGCCAGCAGTTTTTACCCAAATCCCCGGGGTGATAGCAATCAGCCCCAGCATTTT
TRBD1	TRBV7-6	TRBJ1-2	.	CASSSRTGDLYGYTF	TGTGCCAGCAGCTCCCGGACAGGAGACCTCTATGGCTACACCTTC
TRBD2	TRBV14	TRBJ2-1	few	CASSQDSPLAGAFRNEQFF	TGTGCCAGCAGCCAAGATTCCCCCCTAGCGGGGGCCTTCCGCAATGAGCAGTTCTTC
.	TRBV7-9	TRBJ2-1	.	CASSLYRGNSYNEQFF	TGTGCCAGCAGCTTATACCGGGGAAACTCCTACAATGAGCAGTTCTTC
TRBD2	TRBV5-1	TRBJ2-7	few	CASSYGTSGGAHEQYF	TGCGCCAGCAGCTATGGGACTAGCGGGGGGGCCCACGAGCAGTACTTC
.	TRBV4-3	TRBJ1-5	.	CASSPTYRTLNQPQHF	TGCGCCAGCAGCCCCACCTATAGGACACTGAATCAGCCCCAGCATTTT
TRBD1	TRBV4-3	TRBJ1-1	few	CATQPGQGTEAFF	TGCGCCACCCAACCGGGACAGGGGACTGAAGCTTTCTTT
.	TRBV28	TRBJ2-4	few	CASTQGQKIAKNIQYF	TGTGCCAGCACCCAAGGACAGAAAATAGCCAAAAACATTCAGTACTTC
.	TRBV6-5	TRBJ1-6	once	CASSYDRSYSPLHF	TGTGCCAGCAGTTACGACAGGTCCTATTCACCCCTCCACTTT
TRBD1	TRBV4-1	TRBJ1-2	few	CASSQPLLQGGYTF	TGCGCCAGCAGCCAACCCCTTTTACAGGGGGGCTACACCTTC
.	TRBV2	TRBJ2-2	.	CASIAPNRPGELFF	TGTGCCAGCATAGCACCGAACCGTCCCGGGGAGCTGTTTTTT
.	TRBV14	TRBJ2-7	.	CASSHRTRASYEQYF	TGTGCCAGCAGCCACCGAACCAGGGCTAGCTACGAGCAGTACTTC